The next 17 T cell receptor beta chains were all read from a single sample in a study of Graves' ophthalmopathy and Graves' hyperthyroidism. RNA transcripts provided the template for amplifying TCR beta CDR3 regions. The first-round RT-PCR employed HTBI primers together with the Qiagen OneStep RT-PCR kit. A multiplex PCR was then performed as the second round. TCRdb itself ran the multiplex PCR reads through MiXCR, one entry per CDR3 protein. The sample shows about 410,000 distinct CDR3 sequences, around 20% of them seen only once. The specimen sequenced was peripheral blood. The receptor set was obtained from a woman younger than 30 with Graves' ophthalmopathy.

This clonotype was seen ten or more times. The rearrangement links TRBV28 to TRBJ2-2, with D maybe TRBD2 (6 bases). CDR3 length: 14 residues. V dropped 5 bases and J dropped 6 bases, with 13 bases sitting between them. Germline lookup yields CDR1 MDHEN and CDR2 SYDVKM. The CDR3 region is CASSPNGRPGELFF. The CDR3 DNA reads TGTGCCAGCAGTCCCAACGGGAGACCCGGGGAGCTGTTTTTT.

As to this clonotype: One end of the junction does not line up with germline, which may come from a read error. The V gene is TRBV4-3, the J gene TRBJ2-7; possible D gene TRBD1, 5 bases. From germline, CDR1 is LGHNA and CDR2 YSLEER. The CDR3 is made up of 17 amino acids. CDR3 sequence (DNA): TGCGCCAGCAGCCAAGGTCGACAGCGTAAAAGCTTACGCGAGCGAAACTTC. Translated: CASSQGRQRKSLRERNF.

There are many counts of this clonotype. The chain joins TRBV6-2 or TRBV6-3 to TRBJ1-1, with a tentative D call TRBD1 (6 bases). CDR3 length equals 15 residues. Germline V lookup: CDR1 MNHEY, CDR2 SVGEGT. Between the trimmed V and J ends, which lost 8 bases and 1 base, there was a span of 17 bases. CDR3: CASRDTDLPNTEAFF. CDR3 nucleotides: TGTGCCAGCCGGGACACAGATCTCCCGAACACTGAAGCTTTCTTT.

Ten or more counts support this clonotype. The J gene is TRBJ1-3, the V gene TRBV11-1, with D possibly being TRBD1 (5 bases). The CDR3 consists of 17 residues. The germline V gene has CDR1 SGHAT and CDR2 FQDESV (reference sequence). V dropped 0 bases and J dropped 0 bases, with 12 bases sitting between them. The CDR3 sequence: CASSLATGTGSGNTIYF. As DNA, the CDR3 is TGTGCCAGCAGCTTAGCTACGGGGACGGGCTCTGGAAACACCATATATTTT. Combining the CDR3 with reference TRBV11-1 and TRBJ1-3 gives the whole variable domain EAEVAQSPRYKITEKSQAVAFWCDPISGHATLYWYRQILGQGPELLVQFQDESVVDDSQLPKDRFSAERLKGVDSTLKIQPAELGDSAMYLCASSLATGTGSGNTIYFGEGSWLTVV.

The table lists this clonotype with a few counts. The chain's CDR3 is CAHAGMTGELFF. CDR3 nucleotides: TGTGCCCACGCAGGGATGACTGGGGAGCTGTTTTTT. The genes are TRBV6-2 or TRBV6-3 and TRBJ2-2; TRBD1 might be the D (5 bases). V was shortened by 11 bases and J by 8 bases, with 15 bases between the two germline ends. This CDR3 spans 12 amino acids. CDR1 MNHEY and CDR2 SVGEGT come from the germline V gene.

This clonotype has at least ten counts. The V and J genes are TRBV6-1 and TRBJ1-2; no clear D. Trimming shortened V by 8 bases and J by 4 bases, and 11 bases separated the two germline ends. The CDR3 is 12 amino acids. From germline, CDR1 is MNHNS and CDR2 SASEGT. CDR3 residues: CASATGFYGYTF. CDR3 nucleotides: TGTGCCAGCGCCACGGGGTTCTATGGCTACACCTTC.

This clonotype has at least ten counts. The V call is TRBV19, the J call TRBJ1-1, with 9 bases fitting TRBD1. The CDR3 runs to 17 residues. The germline CDR1 and CDR2 sequences are LNHDA and SQIVND (reference sequence). The trim removed 5 bases at V and 3 bases at J, leaving 13 bases unmatched. As DNA, the CDR3 is TGTGCCAGTAGTCCTTGGGGACAGGGAAGGACGGACACTGAAGCTTTCTTT. This encodes CASSPWGQGRTDTEAFF.

This clonotype was seen ten or more times. The rearrangement joins TRBV28 to TRBJ2-7; a possible D gene is TRBD2 (5 bases). The CDR3 runs 12 residues. The ends were cut back, 4 bases at V and 7 bases at J, with 11 bases in the middle. Looked up from germline, CDR1 is MDHEN and CDR2 is SYDVKM. CDR3 sequence: CASSSGLGEQYF. Here the CDR3 DNA reads TGTGCCAGCAGTTCGGGGTTAGGGGAGCAGTACTTC.

This clonotype was seen repeatedly, ten times or more. This chain joins TRBV12-3 or TRBV12-4 and TRBJ1-3; D possibly corresponds to TRBD1 (6 bases). Trimming removed 3 bases from V and 3 bases from J, with 12 bases in between. The CDR3 has 15 amino acids. The CDR3 spells CASSLRGVDGNTIYF. CDR3 sequence (DNA): TGTGCCAGCAGTTTGAGGGGGGTTGATGGAAACACCATATATTTT.

This clonotype was recorded many times. The gene calls are TRBV20-1 and TRBJ2-5; 8 positions agree with TRBD1. This CDR3 contains 14 residues. CDR1 and CDR2 (germline): DFQATT, SNEGSKA (reference sequence). The V gene end was trimmed by 5 bases and the J gene end by 5 bases; junction bases not matched to a gene: 10. In nucleotides, the CDR3 is TGCAGTGCTTTACGGACAGGGACAGGCGAGACCCAGTACTTC. Translated, it gives CSALRTGTGETQYF.

This clonotype was recorded at least ten times. Its ends do not fully match the called genes, so a read error is possible. The genes are TRBV6-2 or TRBV6-3 and TRBJ2-7, with D perhaps TRBD2 (6 bases). CDR3 length: 13 amino acids. The germline V gene has CDR1 MNHEY and CDR2 SVGEGT. CDR3 nucleotide sequence: TGTGCCAGCAGGCGGGACTTTTCCTCCGAGCAGTACTTC. Translation: CASRRDFSSEQYF.

There are a few counts of this clonotype. The chain carries TRBV20-1 and TRBJ2-5; 10 bases map to TRBD2. V was clipped by 5 bases and J by 1 base; unmatched bases: 7. The germline V gene has CDR1 DFQATT and CDR2 SNEGSKA (reference sequence). The CDR3 sequence is 15 residues long. CDR3 nucleotide sequence: TGCAGTGCTCTACGGACTAGCGGACTCCAAGAGACCCAGTACTTC. Translated, it gives CSALRTSGLQETQYF.

This clonotype has ten or more counts. V usage is TRBV28 and J usage is TRBJ2-2; D possibly matches TRBD1 or TRBD2 (6 bases each). Trimming stripped 3 bases from V and 6 bases from J, with 17 bases between. The germline V gene has CDR1 MDHEN and CDR2 SYDVKM. The CDR3 is 16 amino acids. The CDR3 nucleotides are TGTGCCAGCAGTTTCTCCGCGAGGGGGAGGTCCGGGGAGCTGTTTTTT. Translated: CASSFSARGRSGELFF.

This clonotype appeared many times. The chain employs TRBV15 and TRBJ1-6, with 9 positions matching TRBD1. The CDR3 contains 15 residues. V lost 0 bases to trimming and J lost 9 bases; unmatched junction nucleotides: 3. Germline V lookup: CDR1 LNHNV, CDR2 YYDKDF (reference sequence). Here the CDR3 reads CATSRDRQGGSPLHF. Here the CDR3 DNA reads TGTGCCACCAGCAGAGATCGACAGGGGGGTTCACCCCTCCACTTT.

This clonotype came up many times. The chain uses TRBV28 and TRBJ2-2; a weak D match, TRBD2 (7 bases). The V and J ends lost 5 bases and 0 bases respectively, with 13 bases between them. Looked up from germline, CDR1 is MDHEN and CDR2 is SYDVKM. This CDR3 contains 16 residues. CDR3 loop: CASSPLGGPNTGELFF. For the CDR3, the DNA is TGTGCCAGCAGTCCGCTGGGGGGGCCGAACACCGGGGAGCTGTTTTTT.

This clonotype was observed at least ten times. V is TRBV20-1 and J is TRBJ2-7, with a weak D call TRBD1 (5 bases). Germline V gene sequence: CDR1 DFQATT, CDR2 SNEGSKA (reference sequence). The CDR3 runs 14 residues. Trimming stripped 4 bases from V and 1 base from J, with 14 bases between. This chain's CDR3 is CSATVQGRSYEQYF. The CDR3 coding sequence is TGCAGTGCTACGGTCCAGGGTAGGTCCTACGAGCAGTACTTC.

This clonotype appeared many times. The chain recombines TRBV28 with TRBJ2-7, with 7 bases aligning to TRBD1. CDR3 length: 13 residues. CDR1 is MDHEN, CDR2 SYDVKM, per germline. V lost 6 bases, J lost 3 bases, and 5 bases stayed unmatched. In nucleotides, the CDR3 is TGTGCCAGCAGAACGGGACAGCTCTACGAGCAGTACTTC. Translated: CASRTGQLYEQYF.